These 21 T cell receptor beta chains were sequenced from one sample in a study of T cells after yellow fever vaccination. TCRdb re-analysed the 5' RACE reads in MiXCR, keeping a single row per CDR3 protein. The sample consists of some 240,000 distinct CDR3 sequences, about 3% of them appearing once. Here the sequenced sample was CD4+ T cells sorted from PBMCs, taken 10 days after the yellow fever booster vaccination. These receptors originate from a man younger than 35 who received the YFV17D yellow fever vaccine.

This clonotype has just a few counts. A much larger clone lies one base from this, so it may be a read error. The rearrangement uses TRBV11-3 and TRBJ1-1; unclear D gene. CDR3 size: 13 residues. Per the germline V gene, CDR1 is SGHNT and CDR2 is YENEEA. The V gene lost 3 bases and the J gene lost 1 base, with 6 bases spanning the gap. The CDR3 DNA is TGTGCCAGCAGCTTTCAGTGGAACACTGAAGCTTTCTTT. It translates to CASSFQWNTEAFF.

This clonotype was picked up a small number of times. CDR3 amino acids: CASSYRRDGYTF. Written as DNA, the CDR3 is TGTGCCAGCAGTTACCGTCGGGACGGCTACACCTTC. The chain combines TRBV6-6 with TRBJ1-2; the D gene is possibly TRBD1 (5 bases). In germline, CDR1 is MNHNY, CDR2 SVGAGI (reference sequence). V dropped 2 bases and J dropped 8 bases, with 9 bases sitting between them. The CDR3 is 12 residues long.

This clonotype was picked up many times. DNA of the CDR3: TGCGCCAGCAGCCTAGACAGGACAGGGACTTATAATGAAAAACTGTTTTTT. Protein product: CASSLDRTGTYNEKLFF. The chain joins TRBV4-3 to TRBJ1-4, with TRBD1 identical over 8 bases. Per the germline V gene, CDR1 is LGHNA and CDR2 is YSLEER. The CDR3 runs to 17 residues. Germline trimming cut 4 bases from V and 4 bases from J; bases unmatched to any gene: 11.

This clonotype was observed many times. This CDR3 reads CASSPSKGANVLTF. The CDR3 DNA reads as TGTGCCAGCAGTCCGTCGAAAGGGGCCAACGTCCTGACTTTC. The chain links TRBV12-3 or TRBV12-4 to TRBJ2-6; the D is unclear. The V end lost 5 bases, the J end lost 4 bases, and 9 bases lay between the germline ends. The CDR3 runs to 14 residues.

This clonotype was seen many times. J is TRBJ1-1 and V is TRBV19; maybe TRBD1 (5 bases). Trimming cost V 3 bases and J 3 bases, with 8 bases left between them. CDR1 is LNHDA and CDR2 is SQIVND in the germline V gene (reference sequence). This CDR3 has 13 amino acids. This CDR3 reads CASSIGADTEAFF. As DNA, the CDR3 is TGTGCCAGTAGTATTGGGGCAGACACTGAAGCTTTCTTT. Variable domain in full (rest from reference TRBV19 and TRBJ1-1): DGGITQSPKYLFRKEGQNVTLSCEQNLNHDAMYWYRQDPGQGLRLIYYSQIVNDFQKGDIAEGYSVSREKKESFPLTVTSAQKNPTAFYLCASSIGADTEAFFGQGTRLTVV.

The chain is built from TRBV7-6 and TRBJ2-1, with 8 bases aligning to TRBD2. CDR3 size: 14 residues. V was clipped by 8 bases and J by 9 bases; unmatched bases: 12. CDR1 and CDR2 from the germline V gene are SGHVS and FNYEAQ. The CDR3: CASRGLAGGGEQFF. DNA of the CDR3: TGTGCCAGCCGCGGCTTGGCGGGGGGCGGTGAGCAGTTCTTC. Supplemented by reference TRBV7-6 and TRBJ2-1, the full variable domain reads GAGVSQSPRYKVTKRGQDVALRCDPISGHVSLYWYRQALGQGPEFLTYFNYEAQQDKSGLPNDRFSAERPEGSISTLTIQRTEQRDSAMYRCASRGLAGGGEQFFGPGTRLTVL.

Many counts were recorded for this clonotype. The chain combines TRBV7-9 with TRBJ2-5; D call uncertain. The CDR3 spans 12 residues. Germline CDR1 is SEHNR and CDR2 is FQNEAQ (reference sequence). Trimming removed 6 bases at V and 0 bases at J, with 5 bases between. CDR3 amino acids: CASSINQETQYF. The CDR3 region has the DNA TGTGCCAGCAGTATCAACCAAGAGACCCAGTACTTC.

There are many counts of this clonotype. V and J are TRBV3-1 and TRBJ2-3, with TRBD2 identical over 8 bases. Germline CDR1 reads LGHDT; CDR2 reads YNNKEL (reference sequence). Losses at the gene ends were 0 bases for V and 4 bases for J; bases not matched to a gene: 6. The CDR3 has 16 residues. CDR3 sequence: CASSQDGGGLADTQYF. The CDR3 bases are TGTGCCAGCAGCCAAGATGGCGGGGGGCTGGCAGATACGCAGTATTTT.

This clonotype was observed a handful of times. J is TRBJ2-1 and V is TRBV4-3; the D is unclear. Between the trimmed V and J ends, which lost 0 bases and 0 bases, there was a span of 6 bases. CDR3 length equals 15 residues. CDR1 is LGHNA and CDR2 is YSLEER in the germline V gene. As DNA, the CDR3 is TGCGCCAGCAGCCAAGATGCCAACTCCTACAATGAGCAGTTCTTC. This sequence encodes CASSQDANSYNEQFF.

This clonotype was found many times. V and J are TRBV4-1 and TRBJ2-4, with D possibly matching TRBD2 (6 bases). V was pared by 0 bases and J by 0 bases, with 12 bases between. CDR1 and CDR2 (germline): MGHRA, YSYEKL. CDR3 size: 17 residues. CDR3 nucleotides: TGCGCCAGCAGCCAAGAAACTACGGGGGTAGCCAAAAACATTCAGTACTTC. Protein: CASSQETTGVAKNIQYF.

This clonotype was counted only a few times. This chain connects TRBV18 to TRBJ2-3; D is undetermined. CDR1 and CDR2 (germline): KGHSH, LQKENI. V was shortened by 1 base and J by 4 bases, with 9 bases between the two germline ends. This CDR3 has 14 amino acids. This CDR3 is CASSPQTKADTQYF. The CDR3 bases are TGTGCCAGCTCACCACAAACCAAAGCAGATACGCAGTATTTT.

This clonotype was detected many times. The V gene is TRBV7-9, the J gene TRBJ2-1; D possibly corresponds to TRBD2 (6 bases). The V and J ends lost 8 bases and 9 bases respectively, with 11 bases between them. Germline values: CDR1 SEHNR, CDR2 FQNEAQ (reference sequence). This CDR3 contains 11 residues. The CDR3 protein is CASSGLAEQFF. CDR3 in DNA: TGTGCCAGCTCGGGACTGGCTGAGCAGTTCTTC.

This clonotype appeared a few times. The V gene is TRBV6-5, the J gene TRBJ1-3; the D gene is possibly TRBD1 (5 bases). The V end was cut by 7 bases, the J end by 2 bases, with 9 bases between. Germline loops: CDR1 MNHEY, CDR2 SVGAGI. The CDR3 extends over 13 amino acids. CDR3: CASKPGAGNTIYF. Here the CDR3 DNA reads TGTGCCAGCAAACCGGGGGCTGGAAACACCATATATTTT.

The chain employs TRBV7-3 and TRBJ2-1; D gene ambiguous. In germline, CDR1 is SGHTA, CDR2 FQGTGA. The ends were cut back, 5 bases at V and 8 bases at J, with 16 bases in the middle. The CDR3 spans 14 residues. For the CDR3, the DNA is TGTGCCAGCAGCCCCCGCCCCGGTGGGTATGAGCAGTTCTTC. It specifies CASSPRPGGYEQFF.

There are a few counts of this clonotype. V usage is TRBV20-1 and J usage is TRBJ2-7, with no clear D. Deletions cut 0 bases from V and 2 bases from J, with 5 bases between. The V gene's germline CDR1 is DFQATT and CDR2 SNEGSKA (reference sequence). The CDR3 is made up of 12 amino acids. Written as DNA, the CDR3 is TGCAGTGCTAGAGAGGGCGCCTACGAGCAGTACTTC. Its translation: CSAREGAYEQYF.

V usage is TRBV5-6 and J usage is TRBJ2-2, with D maybe TRBD1 (6 bases). V was cut by 2 bases and J by 5 bases, with 19 bases left in between. Germline CDR1 SGHDT, CDR2 YYEEEE. This CDR3 comprises 17 residues. CDR3 coding DNA: TGTGCCAGCAGCTTTGGGCGGATGGGGACACCGACCGGGGAGCTGTTTTTT. This sequence encodes CASSFGRMGTPTGELFF.

The table lists this clonotype with many counts. The chain joins TRBV7-8 to TRBJ2-1; TRBD2 agrees at 13 bases. Losses at the gene ends were 6 bases for V and 10 bases for J; bases not matched to a gene: 9. Germline assignment: CDR1 SGHVS and CDR2 FQNEAQ. The CDR3 sequence is 15 residues long. The CDR3 sequence is CASRPGLAGRAEQFF. The DNA for the CDR3 is TGTGCCAGCAGACCGGGACTAGCGGGGAGAGCGGAGCAGTTCTTC.

This clonotype was seen a few times. V gene TRBV15 combines with J gene TRBJ2-3, with a tentative D call TRBD2 (7 bases). This CDR3 is 13 amino acids long. V shed 9 bases and J shed 9 bases, with 19 bases lying between them. CDR1 is LNHNV and CDR2 is YYDKDF in the germline V gene (reference sequence). The CDR3 here is CATAQGGRDTQYF. The CDR3 DNA reads as TGTGCCACGGCACAGGGAGGGAGGGACACGCAGTATTTT.

This clonotype appeared many times. The chain couples TRBV6-2 or TRBV6-3 to TRBJ2-7; D uncertain. Trimming pared 6 bases from V and 0 bases from J, leaving 12 bases between. CDR1 is MNHEY and CDR2 is SVGEGT in the germline V gene. The CDR3 extends over 14 amino acids. The CDR3 sequence is CASRRQSSSYEQYV. The CDR3 DNA follows: TGTGCCAGCAGACGGCAGTCCTCCTCCTACGAGCAGTACGTC.

In this sample, this clonotype turned up many times. This chain connects TRBV7-3 to TRBJ2-5, with TRBD2 matching 8 bases. The CDR3 loop spans 15 amino acids. V lost 2 bases to trimming and J lost 2 bases; unmatched junction nucleotides: 4. The V gene's germline CDR1 is SGHTA and CDR2 FQGTGA. The CDR3 is CASSLLAGKQETQYF. CDR3 sequence (DNA): TGTGCCAGCAGCTTATTAGCGGGGAAACAAGAGACCCAGTACTTC. Full variable domain (rest looked up from reference TRBV7-3 and TRBJ2-5): GAGVSQTPSNKVTEKGKYVELRCDPISGHTALYWYRQSLGQGPEFLIYFQGTGAADDSGLPNDRFFAVRPEGSVSTLKIQRTERGDSAVYLCASSLLAGKQETQYFGPGTRLLVL.

This chain uses TRBV5-5 with TRBJ2-7, with D possibly matching TRBD2 (6 bases). V shed 0 bases and J shed 10 bases, with 11 bases lying between them. CDR1 and CDR2 (germline): SGHKS, YYEKEE (reference sequence). CDR3 length: 12 amino acids. In nucleotides, the CDR3 is TGTGCCAGCAGCTTGGTGGCGGGGCCTCAGTACGTC. This gives the protein CASSLVAGPQYV.